This TCR beta chain was recovered during a study of cytomegalovirus exposure and HLA in healthy donors. Study results and limitations: Later, an analysis found that TCR clusters from the first cohort tended to co-occur in the 90 to 150 validation repertoires.

Points on this clone: The antigen is unknown.

Sequencing was performed with immunoSEQ multiplex PCR; in TCRdb, only in-frame clones are kept and a portion is missing. The table lists roughly 300,000 clones, about nine tenths of them singletons, with approximately 1.2% in the top ten. The CDR3 is made up of 15 amino acids. Germline assignment: CDR1 SGHAT and CDR2 FQNNGV. The V end was cut by 1 base, the J end by 0 bases, with 10 bases between. V usage is TRBV11-2 and J usage is TRBJ2-7; D unclear. The sequenced material came from PBMCs. The clonotype was recovered from a woman under 40 in good health and CMV-seropositive. The CDR3 nucleotides read TGTGCCAGCAGCTTAGGAAGGGTTTCCTCCTACGAGCAGTACTTC. This encodes CASSLGRVSSYEQYF.